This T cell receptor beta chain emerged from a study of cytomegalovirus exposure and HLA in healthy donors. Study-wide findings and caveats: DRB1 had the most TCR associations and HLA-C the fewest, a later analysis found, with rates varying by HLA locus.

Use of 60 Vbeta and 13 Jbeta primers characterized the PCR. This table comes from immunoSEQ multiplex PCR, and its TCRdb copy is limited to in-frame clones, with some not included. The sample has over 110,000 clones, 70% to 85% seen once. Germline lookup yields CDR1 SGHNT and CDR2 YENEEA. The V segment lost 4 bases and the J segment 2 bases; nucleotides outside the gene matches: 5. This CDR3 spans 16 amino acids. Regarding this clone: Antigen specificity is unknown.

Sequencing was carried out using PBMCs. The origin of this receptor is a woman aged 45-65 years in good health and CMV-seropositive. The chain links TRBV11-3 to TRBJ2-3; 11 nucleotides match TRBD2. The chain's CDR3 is CASSSPLAGDTDTQYF. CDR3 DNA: TGTGCCAGCAGCTCTCCACTAGCGGGGGACACAGATACGCAGTATTTT.